These 4 T cell receptor beta chains were sequenced from one sample in a study of cytomegalovirus exposure and HLA in healthy donors. The PCR had 60 Vbeta and 13 Jbeta primers. Clones were read by immunoSEQ multiplex PCR, and TCRdb kept only the in-frame ones, dropping some. This sample has just over 200,000 clones, with approximately 78% found just once. The specimen sequenced was PBMCs. These receptors came from a woman in her thirties or forties in good health and CMV-seronegative.

The chain is built from TRBV6-1 and TRBJ1-1; TRBD1 agrees at 9 bases. V lost 3 bases, J lost 7 bases, and 9 bases stayed unmatched. Germline V gene lookup returns CDR1 MNHNS and CDR2 SASEGT. The CDR3 totals 15 residues. CDR3 protein: CASSDQTGGDREAFF. The CDR3 nucleotides are TGTGCCAGCAGTGACCAGACAGGGGGTGATCGTGAAGCTTTCTTT.

On this clone: The DNA is left out, because the CDR3 cannot be placed on it with certainty; the CDR3 is given as TCRdb lists it. The chain employs TRBV5-4 and TRBJ1-2; TRBD1 reflects the table's D call only, with no check against the DNA. Germline V gene sequence: CDR1 SGHNT, CDR2 YYREEE (reference sequence). From its first to its last residue, the CDR3 has 16 amino acids. CDR3 region: CASSWGTGTGGSFNTF.

This chain joins TRBV6-4 and TRBJ1-1; 7 positions match TRBD1. J gave up 0 bases and V 7 bases, and 5 bases lay outside the gene matches. The CDR3 is 14 amino acids. Germline CDR1 MRHNA, CDR2 SNTAGT. The CDR3 DNA sequence: TGTGCCAGCACTGGGGGACAGTTGAACACTGAAGCTTTCTTT. Translation: CASTGGQLNTEAFF.

This rearrangement joins TRBV28 to TRBJ2-7, with a weak D call TRBD1 (5 bases). From germline, CDR1 is MDHEN and CDR2 SYDVKM. This CDR3 has 15 residues. V gave up 0 bases and J gave up 4 bases, with 13 bases separating them. CDR3 nucleotides: TGTGCCAGCAGTTTATGGGTAGGGGCAGGGTACGAGCAGTACTTC. Translation: CASSLWVGAGYEQYF.